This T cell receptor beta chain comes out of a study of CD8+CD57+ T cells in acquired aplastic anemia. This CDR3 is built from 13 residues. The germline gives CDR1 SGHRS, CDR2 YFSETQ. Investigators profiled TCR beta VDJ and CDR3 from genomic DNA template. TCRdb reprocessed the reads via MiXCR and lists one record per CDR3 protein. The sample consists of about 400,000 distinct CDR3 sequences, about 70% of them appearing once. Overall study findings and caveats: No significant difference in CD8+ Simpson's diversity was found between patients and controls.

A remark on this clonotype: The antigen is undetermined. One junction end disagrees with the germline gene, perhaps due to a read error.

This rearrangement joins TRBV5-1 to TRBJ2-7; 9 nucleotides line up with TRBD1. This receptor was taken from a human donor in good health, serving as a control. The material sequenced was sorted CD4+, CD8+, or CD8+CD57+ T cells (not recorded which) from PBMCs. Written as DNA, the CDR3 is TGCGCTAGCAGCTTGGACAGGGGAGGCGGGCAGTACTTC. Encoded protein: CASSLDRGGGQYF.